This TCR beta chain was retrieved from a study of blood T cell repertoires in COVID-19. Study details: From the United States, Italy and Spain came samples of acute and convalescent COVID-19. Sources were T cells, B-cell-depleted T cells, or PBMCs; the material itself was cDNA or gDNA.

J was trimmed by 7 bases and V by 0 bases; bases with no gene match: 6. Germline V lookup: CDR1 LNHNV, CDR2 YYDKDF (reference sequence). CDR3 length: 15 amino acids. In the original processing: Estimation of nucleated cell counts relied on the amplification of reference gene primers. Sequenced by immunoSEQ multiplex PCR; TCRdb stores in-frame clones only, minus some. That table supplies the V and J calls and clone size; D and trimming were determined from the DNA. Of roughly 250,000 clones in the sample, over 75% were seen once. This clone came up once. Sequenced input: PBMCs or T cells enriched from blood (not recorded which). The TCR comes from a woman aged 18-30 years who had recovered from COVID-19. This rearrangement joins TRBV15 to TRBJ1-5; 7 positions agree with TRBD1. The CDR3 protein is CATSRDPQGTQPQHF. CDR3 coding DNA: TGTGCCACCAGCAGAGACCCACAGGGGACACAGCCCCAGCATTTT.